This T cell receptor (beta chain) was sequenced for a study of blood T cell repertoires in COVID-19. For the study at large: Collection of acute and convalescent COVID-19 samples took place in the United States, Italy and Spain.

Only a few counts were recorded for this clone. This CDR3 is built from 15 residues. Trimming removed 0 bases from V and 7 bases from J, with 15 bases in between. Germline CDR1 and CDR2: MNHEY and SVGAGI. Data came from immunoSEQ multiplex PCR; TCRdb stores just in-frame clones and leaves some out. The table has 40,000 to 45,000 clones, just over 90% seen once; the top ten hold over 0.3%. The chain carries TRBV6-5 and TRBJ1-1; no clear D. This clonotype originated in a man aged 50-59 years with COVID-19, enrolled during active disease. The sample comprised peripheral blood. CDR3 DNA sequence: TGTGCCAGCAGTTACTCGAGAGGGTTGAAGGGTGAAGCTTTCTTT. Translated: CASSYSRGLKGEAFF.